This T cell receptor beta chain was identified during a study of OX40 agonist ivuxolimab in advanced cancers. Across the study: From roughly 20 to 79 years was the age range, with a mean of 60 years, and about 83% were male. Prior checkpoint blockade (anti-PD-1, anti-PD-L1 or anti-CTLA-4) was permitted; 40% had it. Three patients responded partially, comprising one with hepatocellular carcinoma and two with cutaneous melanoma.

Study-level points and caveats: More expanded clones were found, on average, in CD8+ than in CD4+ T cells.

The CDR3 is 13 amino acids. After removal of 8 bases from V and 4 bases from J, the junction contained 7 bases not matched to a gene. Germline V gene sequence: CDR1 MNHEY, CDR2 SVGAGI. Repertoires were generated with immunoSEQ multiplex PCR, while TCRdb's copy carries only in-frame clones and drops some. Of roughly 23,000 clones in the sample, 70% to 90% were seen once. As regards this clone: The antigen is not known.

The origin of this receptor is an adult with an advanced solid tumor such as melanoma, head and neck, liver or kidney cancer. This chain joins TRBV6-5 and TRBJ1-1, with 7 bases aligning to TRBD1. Material: CD4+ or CD8+ T cells sorted from blood, obtained in a trial of the OX40 agonist ivuxolimab. The CDR3 sequence is CASSTGFGTEAFF. The CDR3 DNA sequence: TGTGCCAGCTCGACAGGGTTCGGCACTGAAGCTTTCTTT.